The clone carrying this TCR beta chain is a singleton in its sample. This CDR3 has 18 residues. V shed 1 base, J shed 0 bases, and the junction held 12 bases outside the gene matches. Germline V CDR1 and CDR2: SGHTA, FQGNSA. The table came from immunoSEQ multiplex PCR; TCRdb's copy has only in-frame clones and leaves some out. The sample carries about 140,000 clones, approximately 86% recorded once. These data are taken from a study of control samples from healthy donors and cancer patients. The clonotype comes from a woman aged 30 to 39 in good health. The rearrangement uses TRBV7-2 and TRBJ2-7, with TRBD2 matching over 7 bases. The sequenced sample was blood. CDR3 sequence: CASSLGPSGITASYEQYF. The DNA for the CDR3 is TGTGCCAGCAGCTTAGGCCCCAGCGGGATAACTGCCTCCTACGAGCAGTACTTC.